This T cell receptor beta chain was identified in a study of cytomegalovirus exposure and HLA in healthy donors. About this clone itself: Sequence at one end of the junction differs from germline and may be a read error.

This PCR relied on a set of 60 Vbeta primers and 13 Jbeta primers. Some clones are missing from TCRdb's copy, which holds only in-frame ones; the method was immunoSEQ multiplex PCR. Here the sample spans about 170,000 clones, about 85% being singletons. The CDR3 runs 18 residues. The germline CDR1 and CDR2 sequences are SEHNR and FQNEAQ (reference sequence). The sequenced material came from PBMCs. The J gene is TRBJ1-2, the V gene TRBV7-9, with D possibly TRBD1 on 5 matching bases. This TCR derives from a man in his thirties or forties in good health and CMV-seropositive. The CDR3 DNA reads TGTTCCAGCAGCTTAGGTGGGGGGACCCAAGTTAGTAGCTATGGCTACACCTTC. Its protein is CSSSLGGGTQVSSYGYTF. The whole variable domain, filled in from reference TRBV7-9 and TRBJ1-2, reads DTGVSQNPRHKITKRGQNVTFRCDPISEHNRLYWYRQTLGQGPEFLTYFQNEAQLEKSRLLSDRFSAERPKGSFSTLEIQRTEQGDSAMYLCSSSLGGGTQVSSYGYTFGSGTRLTVV.